What follows are 3 T cell receptor beta chains derived from one specimen sequenced in a study of blood T cell repertoires in COVID-19. Clones were read by immunoSEQ multiplex PCR, and TCRdb kept only the in-frame ones, dropping some. Of 140,000 to 150,000 clones listed, 81% are singletons. The sample comprised peripheral blood. Receptors were obtained from a human donor in a cohort sampled during active COVID-19.

The gene calls are TRBV6-2 or TRBV6-3 and TRBJ1-2; D unresolved. The CDR3 covers 18 residues. V gave up 4 bases and J gave up 4 bases, with 25 bases separating them. Germline V gene lookup returns CDR1 MNHEY and CDR2 SVGEGT. The CDR3 protein is CASSSQVITGRSGYGYTF. The CDR3 DNA sequence: TGTGCCAGCAGTTCCCAAGTGATAACCGGGAGATCGGGCTATGGCTACACCTTC.

CDR3 nucleotides: TGTGCCAGCAGCCAGACAGGGGGGGTGAATCAGCCCCAGCATTTT. Its protein product is CASSQTGGVNQPQHF. V usage is TRBV7-6 and J usage is TRBJ1-5; 9 bases are a match to TRBD1. V shed 5 bases and J 4 bases; nucleotides not matched to a gene: 6. Per germline, CDR1 SGHVS and CDR2 FNYEAQ. This CDR3 has 15 residues.

The CDR3 DNA is TGTGCCAGCAGCTTCGTGACTAGCGGGAGGGCCGGGGGGCAGTATTTT. This codes for CASSFVTSGRAGGQYF. V usage is TRBV7-2 and J usage is TRBJ2-3; 14 bases are a match to TRBD2. The CDR3 is made up of 16 amino acids. Germline-derived CDR1 and CDR2 are SGHTA and FQGNSA. The trim removed 3 bases at V and 11 bases at J, leaving 10 bases unmatched.